Listed below are T cell receptor beta chains from one sample, sequenced in a study of control samples from healthy donors and cancer patients. Method: immunoSEQ multiplex PCR; TCRdb's copy keeps in-frame clones and lacks some. The repertoire holds 70,000 to 100,000 clones, with 85% to 90% as singletons. Sequencing input: blood. The receptors come from a woman aged 60-70 years in good health. The CDR3 runs from the conserved cysteine through the conserved F or W. The D gene is left open where the match is weak. The size field is filled for only some rows; it gives once, few, many or a size class.

TRBV4-1	TRBD1	TRBJ1-6	18	-	CASSQNLQGWSYNSPLHF	TGCGCCAGCAGCCAAAACCTACAGGGGTGGTCCTATAATTCACCCCTCCACTTT
TRBV9	TRBD1	TRBJ2-1	15	-	CASSVAGTGYNEQFF	TGTGCCAGCAGCGTAGCCGGGACAGGCTACAATGAGCAGTTCTTC
TRBV7-2	-	TRBJ2-7	15	-	CASSLDGVSTYEQYF	TGTGCCAGCAGCTTAGATGGGGTTTCTACCTACGAGCAGTACTTC
TRBV5-1	-	TRBJ2-7	14	-	CASSWTDPEGEQYF	TGCGCCAGCAGCTGGACAGACCCGGAGGGGGAGCAGTACTTC
TRBV11-2	-	TRBJ1-2	14	-	CASSLTNSGRVYTF	TGTGCCAGCAGCTTAACCAACTCAGGCCGTGTCTACACCTTC
TRBV19	-	TRBJ1-2	14	-	CASSNAGTNYGYTF	TGTGCCAGTAGTAACGCCGGGACGAACTATGGCTACACCTTC
TRBV7-2	-	TRBJ2-5	13	-	CASSFRGQGTQYF	TGTGCCAGCAGCTTCCGGGGGCAAGGGACCCAGTACTTC
TRBV2	TRBD1	TRBJ2-7	13	-	CASRTLQDRLEYF	TGTGCCAGCAGGACACTCCAGGACAGGCTGGAGTACTTC
TRBV6-2/TRBV6-3	TRBD1	TRBJ2-2	14	-	CASSWTGFAGELFF	TGTGCCAGCAGCTGGACAGGGTTCGCCGGGGAGCTGTTTTTT
TRBV5-5	-	TRBJ2-3	17	-	CASSYPASAFLGDTQYF	TGTGCCAGCAGCTACCCGGCTAGTGCGTTTTTGGGAGATACGCAGTATTTT
TRBV5-5	-	TRBJ2-7	14	-	CASSLGALTYEQYF	TGTGCCAGCAGCTTGGGAGCACTTACCTACGAGCAGTACTTC
TRBV6-6	-	TRBJ1-2	16	-	CASSVSVGLANYGYTF	TGTGCCAGCAGTGTTAGTGTGGGTTTAGCTAACTATGGCTACACCTTC
TRBV18	-	TRBJ1-5	14	-	CASSPGDGDQPQHF	TGTGCCAGCTCTCCAGGGGACGGGGATCAGCCCCAGCATTTT
TRBV6-5	TRBD1	TRBJ1-1	14	few	CASSLRTGGTEAFF	TGTGCCAGCAGTTTAAGGACAGGGGGCACTGAAGCTTTCTTT
TRBV4-3	TRBD2	TRBJ2-1	15	-	CASSQAVAGVNEQFF	TGCGCCAGCAGCCAAGCCGTAGCGGGAGTCAATGAGCAGTTCTTC
TRBV6-5	-	TRBJ2-1	16	-	CASSYSRVSLGNEQFF	TGTGCCAGCAGTTACTCGAGGGTCAGCTTAGGGAATGAGCAGTTCTTC
TRBV2	TRBD1	TRBJ1-5	15	few	CASRDDRVSNQPQHF	TGTGCCAGCAGAGATGACAGGGTGAGCAATCAGCCCCAGCATTTT
TRBV29-1	-	TRBJ2-7	15	once	CSVEVGTYDLGEQYF	TGCAGCGTTGAAGTGGGGACTTATGACCTCGGCGAGCAGTACTTC
TRBV11-3	-	TRBJ1-4	15	-	CASSPYGVNEEKLFF	TGTGCCAGCAGCCCCTATGGGGTAAATGAAGAAAAACTGTTTTTT
TRBV27	TRBD1	TRBJ1-4	16	medium-sized	CASSYRPGQGQEKLFF	TGTGCCAGCAGCTACAGACCGGGACAGGGGCAGGAAAAACTGTTTTTT
TRBV5-6	-	TRBJ1-4	15	-	CASSPRTDLNEKLFF	TGTGCCAGCAGCCCACGGACAGACCTTAATGAAAAACTGTTTTTT
TRBV2	-	TRBJ1-4	14	-	CASSVGGGNEKLFF	TGTGCCAGCAGTGTCGGGGGGGGAAATGAAAAACTGTTTTTT
TRBV6-1	TRBD2	TRBJ2-5	18	-	CASSEPGMVAGTKETQYF	TGTGCCAGCAGTGAACCCGGGATGGTAGCGGGGACCAAAGAGACCCAGTACTTC
TRBV30	-	TRBJ1-4	13	-	CAWAGPGGEKLFF	TGTGCCTGGGCCGGCCCCGGAGGTGAAAAACTGTTTTTT